The 9 T cell receptor beta chains below come from one sample, sequenced in a study of T cells in localized non-small cell lung cancer. Here immunoSEQ multiplex PCR was the method, and the copy in TCRdb shows in-frame clones only, minus some. The table shows fewer than 20,000 clones, with about 88% occurring only once. The sequencing here drew on peripheral blood, taken before any cancer treatment. The receptors were sampled from a female donor older than 55 with stage III squamous cell lung carcinoma.

This chain joins TRBV5-1 and TRBJ2-2, with a weak D call TRBD2 (5 bases). Germline lookup yields CDR1 SGHRS and CDR2 YFSETQ. This CDR3 has 14 residues. The ends were cut back, 7 bases at V and 3 bases at J, with 13 bases in the middle. For the CDR3, the DNA is TGCGCCAGCCGAAACGTGGAGGACACCGGGGAGCTGTTTTTT. Its protein is CASRNVEDTGELFF.

V gene TRBV5-1 combines with J gene TRBJ2-7; TRBD1 might be the D (6 bases). The CDR3 sequence is 15 residues long. Germline CDR1 is SGHRS and CDR2 is YFSETQ. The V and J ends lost 0 bases and 1 base respectively, with 11 bases between them. Here the CDR3 reads CASSLEDSLSYEQYF. The CDR3 region has the DNA TGCGCCAGCAGCTTGGAGGACAGCCTGTCCTACGAGCAGTACTTC.

In DNA, the CDR3 is TGTGCCAGCAGGGAGGGACTAGCGGGATTCTCCTACAATGAGCAGTTCTTC. This gives the protein CASREGLAGFSYNEQFF. The gene calls are TRBV5-4 and TRBJ2-1, with 13 bases that match TRBD2. CDR3 length equals 17 residues. Losses at the gene ends were 5 bases for V and 0 bases for J; bases not matched to a gene: 5. CDR1 is SGHNT and CDR2 is YYREEE in the germline V gene (reference sequence).

The rearrangement uses TRBV10-3 and TRBJ1-5; perhaps TRBD1 as D (5 bases). The CDR3 runs 14 residues. Germline CDR1 and CDR2: ENHRY and SYGVKD. V gave up 2 bases and J gave up 5 bases, with 10 bases separating them. DNA for the CDR3: TGTGCCATCAGTGAGCGGGCAGGGTATCAGCCCCAGCATTTT. It yields the protein CAISERAGYQPQHF.

CDR3 sequence (DNA): TGTGCCAGCAGCTTGGGGATTCCGGCTGGGGCCAACGTCCTGACTTTC. Its translation: CASSLGIPAGANVLTF. The V gene is TRBV7-2, the J gene TRBJ2-6; D not resolved. There are 16 residues in the CDR3. V lost 3 bases and J lost 2, with 11 bases in between. Germline-derived CDR1 and CDR2 are SGHTA and FQGNSA. The whole variable domain, remainder taken from reference TRBV7-2 and TRBJ2-6, is GAGVSQSPSNKVTEKGKDVELRCDPISGHTALYWYRQSLGQGLEFLIYFQGNSAPDKSGLPSDRFSAERTGGSVSTLTIQRTQQEDSAVYLCASSLGIPAGANVLTFGAGSRLTVL.

The rearrangement uses TRBV2 and TRBJ1-1; D is ambiguous. The V end lost 6 bases, the J end lost 2 bases, and 10 bases lay between the germline ends. The V gene's germline CDR1 is SNHLY and CDR2 FYNNEI. This CDR3 spans 13 amino acids. The DNA for the CDR3 is TGTGCCAGCAGATCCGGGTTAAACACTGAAGCTTTCTTT. Protein product: CASRSGLNTEAFF.

This chain joins TRBV27 and TRBJ2-7; 12 positions agree with TRBD1. The CDR3 is 14 residues long. The J segment lost 0 bases and the V segment lost 6 bases, leaving 0 bases of the junction unmatched. The germline V gene encodes CDR1 MNHEY and CDR2 SMNVEV (reference sequence). In DNA form, the CDR3 reads TGTGCCAGCAGGGGACAGGGGGCCTCCTACGAGCAGTACTTC. Amino acids: CASRGQGASYEQYF.

The J gene is TRBJ2-1, the V gene TRBV15; no reliable D call. The CDR3 is 12 amino acids. CDR1 is LNHNV and CDR2 is YYDKDF in the germline V gene (reference sequence). With 1 base removed from V and 5 bases from J, the gap between germline ends came to 3 bases. CDR3 in amino acids: CATSRADNEQFF. As DNA, the CDR3 is TGTGCCACCAGCAGAGCTGACAATGAGCAGTTCTTC.

This clone rates as medium-sized. The chain links TRBV5-1 to TRBJ2-1; a weak D match, TRBD1 (6 bases). In germline, CDR1 is SGHRS, CDR2 YFSETQ. The V end lost 0 bases, the J end lost 1 base, and 8 bases lay between the germline ends. The CDR3 spans 15 residues. CDR3 sequence reads: CASSLVQGSYNEQFF. The CDR3 nucleotides are TGCGCCAGCAGCTTGGTCCAGGGGTCCTACAATGAGCAGTTCTTC.